Given below is one T cell receptor (beta chain) in context. The antigen is not known. The data originate from a study of T cells in tumors after PD-1 blockade. Study results and caveats: Most post-therapy expanded exhausted CD8+ clones were new, undetected before treatment.

Sequenced by immunoSEQ multiplex PCR; TCRdb stores in-frame clones only, minus some. The sample yields over 10,000 clones, approximately 63% seen once. This TCR was sampled from a human donor with basal cell carcinoma. The input for sequencing was tumor tissue, taken before anti-PD-1 treatment.

This CDR3 is CASSIGPGGYTF. CDR3 nucleotide sequence: TGTGCCAGTAGTATCGGTCCGGGGGGCTACACCTTC. J is TRBJ1-2 and V is TRBV19; D is unresolved. V lost 3 bases and J 8 bases, leaving 10 bases between the germline ends. Looked up from germline, CDR1 is LNHDA and CDR2 is SQIVND (reference sequence). CDR3 length: 12 amino acids.